Listed below are T cell receptor beta chains from one sample, sequenced in a study of CD8+CD57+ T cells in acquired aplastic anemia. TCRdb reprocessed the reads via MiXCR and lists one record per CDR3 protein. Here the sample spans about 220,000 distinct CDR3 sequences, about 37% being singletons. Sequencing was carried out using sorted CD4+, CD8+, or CD8+CD57+ T cells (not recorded which) from PBMCs. These receptors originate from a human donor in good health, serving as a control. Both conserved end residues are part of each CDR3. A D gene is named only where the DNA matches it firmly. The listing skips clone size in some rows; elsewhere it reads once, few, many or a size class.

v_gene,d_gene,abundance,j_gene,CDR3nt,CDR3aa
TRBV7-8,TRBD2,many,TRBJ2-7,TGTGCCAGCAGCCCCCGGGGCGGGAGCTACGAGCAGTACTTC,CASSPRGGSYEQYF
TRBV11-2,-,many,TRBJ2-7,TGTGCCAGCAGCTCCAACAGGGCCTCCTACGAGCAGTACTTC,CASSSNRASYEQYF
TRBV7-9,-,many,TRBJ2-1,TGTGCCAGCAGCTTTCGGCAGAACGAGCAGTTCTTC,CASSFRQNEQFF
TRBV6-1,-,few,TRBJ2-7,TGTGCCAGCAGGCCAGGGGAGGGCTACGAGCAGTACTTC,CASRPGEGYEQYF
TRBV7-2,-,-,TRBJ2-2,TGTGCCAGCAGCATCAACTCCGGGGAGCTGTTTTTT,CASSINSGELFF
TRBV7-7,-,-,TRBJ2-5,TGTGCCGGCAGCGGCCGGGAGACCCAGTACTTC,CAGSGRETQYF
TRBV24-1,TRBD1,-,TRBJ2-1,TGTGCCACCAGTGATCGGCGGCAGGGGGCCTACAATGAGCAGTTCTTC,CATSDRRQGAYNEQFF
TRBV7-2,TRBD1,-,TRBJ2-5,TGTGCCAGCAGCCCAAGGACAGGGACCCAGTACTTC,CASSPRTGTQYF
TRBV7-9,-,many,TRBJ2-7,TGTGCCAGCAGCAGCCGACAACTAGTTGGGTACGAGCAGTACTTC,CASSSRQLVGYEQYF
TRBV29-1,TRBD2,-,TRBJ2-7,TGCAGTGCTAGCGATGGGGCTAGCGGGGTCTACGAGCAGTACTTC,CSASDGASGVYEQYF
TRBV7-8,TRBD2,many,TRBJ2-7,TGTGCCAGCACCAGCTGGAGGCGGGGGGCGATTTACGAGCAGTACTTC,CASTSWRRGAIYEQYF
TRBV6-1,-,few,TRBJ1-2,TGTGCCAGCGAAAATCCCACAGGGCTGGGGTATGGCTACACCTTC,CASENPTGLGYGYTF
TRBV20-1,-,many,TRBJ1-2,TGCAGTGCTAGGGTTGGGGATCACTATGGCTACACCTTC,CSARVGDHYGYTF
TRBV2,-,few,TRBJ2-7,TGTGCCAGCAGCCGGGCGAGATCCTCCTACGAGCAGTACTTC,CASSRARSSYEQYF
TRBV10-2,-,many,TRBJ2-7,TGCGCCAGCAGTCAACCGGGACAGAACGGACTAGGGGGGTTCTACGAGCAGTACTTC,CASSQPGQNGLGGFYEQYF
TRBV12-3/TRBV12-4,TRBD1,many,TRBJ2-5,TGTGCCAGCAGTTCCCTGGACAGGGGGCAAGAGACCCAGTACTTC,CASSSLDRGQETQYF
TRBV6-1,-,many,TRBJ1-2,TGTGCCAGCAGCGCAACAGATCTCTATGGCTACACCTTC,CASSATDLYGYTF
TRBV9,-,many,TRBJ1-6,TGTGCCAGCAGCGTAGTACCATCTTCACCCCTCCACTTT,CASSVVPSSPLHF
TRBV5-1,TRBD1,many,TRBJ1-1,TGCGCCAGCAGCGTGGATACAGGGGGCACTGAAGCTTTCTTT,CASSVDTGGTEAFF
TRBV20-1,-,-,TRBJ1-5,TGCAGTGCAAAGGGCGGGAATAGCAATCAGCCCCAGCATTTT,CSAKGGNSNQPQHF
TRBV7-8,-,many,TRBJ2-1,TGTGCCAGCAGCTTGGCTAGCGTGAGTTCCTACAATGAGCAGTTCTTC,CASSLASVSSYNEQFF
TRBV5-1,-,-,TRBJ1-5,TGCGCCAGCAGCTTGGCAGGGTACAATCAGCCCCAGCATTTT,CASSLAGYNQPQHF
TRBV6-1,-,few,TRBJ1-1,TGTGCCAGCAGACGACCACAGGAAACTCGCACTGAAGCTCTCTTT,CASRRPQETRTEALF
TRBV11-2,TRBD1,-,TRBJ2-3,TGTGCCAGCAGCTTTTCCCTGACAGGGCTTGGTACGCAGTATTTT,CASSFSLTGLGTQYF
TRBV6-5,-,few,TRBJ1-1,TGTGCCAGCAGTTACGGGGGTATGGGCACTGAAGCTTTCTTT,CASSYGGMGTEAFF
TRBV20-1,-,many,TRBJ1-1,TGCAGTGCTAGAGATCCAGGGTCTCAAGCTTTCTTT,CSARDPGSQAFF
TRBV5-6,-,-,TRBJ2-6,TGTGCCAGCAGCTTGCATGGGGGTGGGGCCAACGTCCTGACTTTC,CASSLHGGGANVLTF
TRBV11-1,-,-,TRBJ2-1,TGTGCCAGCAGCGTTGTACGGGGACAACTCTCCTACAATGAGCAGTTCTTC,CASSVVRGQLSYNEQFF
TRBV11-2,TRBD1,-,TRBJ1-1,TGTGCCAGCAGAAACTACGGACAGGGGGAGGTGAACACTGAAGCTTTCTTT,CASRNYGQGEVNTEAFF
TRBV6-5,TRBD2,few,TRBJ2-3,TGTGCCAGCAGTTACGACGGGGGGACTAGCACAGATACGCAGTATTTT,CASSYDGGTSTDTQYF
TRBV24-1,-,-,TRBJ2-5,TGTGCCACCAGTGATTTGAGGACGGACCAAGAGACCCAGTACTTC,CATSDLRTDQETQYF
TRBV4-1,-,few,TRBJ1-5,TGCGCCAGCAGCCAAGATGGGGGAGGGGTTTACAGGAGCAATCAGCCCCAGCATTTT,CASSQDGGGVYRSNQPQHF
TRBV25-1,TRBD1,-,TRBJ1-2,TGTGCCAGCAGTTACTCACTCCGGGACAGGGGCTACACCTTC,CASSYSLRDRGYTF
TRBV20-1,TRBD1,many,TRBJ1-1,TGCAGTGCTAGGAGGGACAGAAACACTGAAGCTTTCTTT,CSARRDRNTEAFF
TRBV20-1,-,many,TRBJ1-2,TGCAGTGCTAGAGATCCCCGACAGAGCCATGGCTACACCTTC,CSARDPRQSHGYTF
TRBV9,-,-,TRBJ2-7,TGTGCCAGTAGTTTAGAGCACTACGAGCAGTACTTC,CASSLEHYEQYF
TRBV10-3,-,once,TRBJ1-2,TGTGCCATCAGTGCGCCGGGAGGCTACACCTTC,CAISAPGGYTF
TRBV20-1,TRBD1,-,TRBJ1-1,TGCAGTGCTCAGGAAGACAGGGGGCTCCGGTGGGGCACTGAAGCTTTCTTT,CSAQEDRGLRWGTEAFF
TRBV5-1,TRBD1,few,TRBJ1-1,TGCGCCAGCAGCTTCGGGGTTCAGGGGGACACTGAAGCTTTCTTT,CASSFGVQGDTEAFF
TRBV15,TRBD1,many,TRBJ2-1,TGTGCCACCAGCAGAGATGGGGGACAGGGGGTTCTCAATGAGCAGTTCTTC,CATSRDGGQGVLNEQFF
TRBV7-9,-,many,TRBJ1-2,TGTGCCAGCAGCAAAGAGGGCTACAGGGACTATGGCTACACCTTC,CASSKEGYRDYGYTF
TRBV27,TRBD1,few,TRBJ2-3,TGTGCCAGCACCCTCGACAGGGGGGCCACAGATACGCAGTATTTT,CASTLDRGATDTQYF
TRBV20-1,-,-,TRBJ2-1,TGCAGTGCTAGACTGACCGGTAGCTCCTACAATGAGCAGTTCTTC,CSARLTGSSYNEQFF
TRBV10-1,-,-,TRBJ1-2,TGCGCCAGCAGTGTACAGGTACGGTATGGCTACACCTTC,CASSVQVRYGYTF
TRBV2,-,-,TRBJ1-5,TGTGCCAGCAGTGAAATAGGGCAGGGTGATCAGCCCCAGCATTTT,CASSEIGQGDQPQHF
TRBV9,-,few,TRBJ2-6,TGTGCCAGCAGCGTAGGGGTTTTCGGAAGAAGCTCTCGGGGAGGGGCCAACGTCCTGACTTTC,CASSVGVFGRSSRGGANVLTF
TRBV9,TRBD2,many,TRBJ2-1,TGTGCCAGCAGCGCGAGACCTAGCGGGATCCCCCTCAATGAGCAGTTCTTC,CASSARPSGIPLNEQFF
TRBV2,TRBD1,-,TRBJ1-4,TGTGCCAGCAGCCGGGACAGGGCCAGTGAAAAACTGTTTTTT,CASSRDRASEKLFF
TRBV25-1,-,many,TRBJ2-3,TGTGCCAGCAGTGACAGATGGGGAGATACGCAGTATTTT,CASSDRWGDTQYF
TRBV12-3/TRBV12-4,-,many,TRBJ1-6,TGTGCCAGCAGTTTACCTCCTAATTCACCCCTCCACTTT,CASSLPPNSPLHF
TRBV7-6,TRBD1,-,TRBJ1-1,TGTGCCAGCAGCCCGAGACAGGGGAGCACTGAAACTTTCTTT,CASSPRQGSTETFF